The T cell receptor (beta chain) described here comes from a study of shared clonotypes between healthy human individuals. CDR3 length: 13 amino acids. The trim removed 8 bases at V and 1 base at J, leaving 5 bases unmatched. In germline, CDR1 is MDHEN, CDR2 SYDVKM. As to this clone: Its antigen is undetermined.

The table came from immunoSEQ multiplex PCR; TCRdb's copy has only in-frame clones and leaves some out. Among about 610,000 clones listed, 97% were seen once. Study outcomes and limitations: Depth was large, yet rarefaction showed that sorted-subset sequencing was incomplete.

The chain links TRBV28 to TRBJ2-7; 7 bases map to TRBD1. The clonotype was recovered from a woman under 40 in good health. The sequenced material came from naive CD4+ T cells sorted from blood. Documented subset: CD45RA+ positively selected. In nucleotides, the CDR3 is TGTGCCAGCGGCACGGGACAGTCCTACGAGCAGTACTTC. It encodes CASGTGQSYEQYF.